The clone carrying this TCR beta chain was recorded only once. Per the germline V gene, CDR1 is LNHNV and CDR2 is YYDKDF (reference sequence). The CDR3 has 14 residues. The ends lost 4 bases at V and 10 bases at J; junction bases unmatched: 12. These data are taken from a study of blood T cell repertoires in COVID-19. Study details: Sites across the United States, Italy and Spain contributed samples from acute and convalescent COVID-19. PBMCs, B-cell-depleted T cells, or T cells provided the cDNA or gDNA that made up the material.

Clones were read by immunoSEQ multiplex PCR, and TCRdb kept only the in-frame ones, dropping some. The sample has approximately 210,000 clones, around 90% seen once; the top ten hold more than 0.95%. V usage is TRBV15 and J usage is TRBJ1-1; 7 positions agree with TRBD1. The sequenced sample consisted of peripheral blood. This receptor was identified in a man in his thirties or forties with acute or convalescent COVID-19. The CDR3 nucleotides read TGTGCCACCAGCACCAGTCGACAGGGAGGTTTAGCTTTCTTT. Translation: CATSTSRQGGLAFF.